The rows below give T cell receptor beta chains drawn from one sample of a study of blood T cell repertoires in COVID-19. Measured with immunoSEQ multiplex PCR; TCRdb has only the in-frame clones, and not every one. In the table there are about 86,000 clones, approximately 80% of which are singletons. The sequenced sample consisted of peripheral blood. Receptors were obtained from a man aged 45-60 years with acute or convalescent COVID-19. Both conserved end residues are trimmed from each CDR3. Part of the rows lack a size; the others show once, few, many or a class for expanded clones.

>TRBJ2-2|TRBV5-4|.
ASTAKTNTGELF
>TRBJ2-7|TRBV11-1|.
ASARERSYEQY
>TRBJ2-5|TRBV18|.
ASSPYKKETQY
>TRBJ2-3|TRBV10-2|.
ASSRQLTDTQY
>TRBJ2-7|TRBV6-6|.
ASSVRGLPNYEQY
>TRBJ2-1|TRBV2|.
ASSIGQGGDEQF
>TRBJ2-7|TRBV4-3|.
ASSQGLAGGPGEQY
>TRBJ1-2|TRBV11-2|.
ASSLVAGSYT
>TRBJ2-1|TRBV7-6|.
ASSSLGSGGTNEQF
>TRBJ2-1|TRBV5-4|.
ASSSGREQYNEQF
>TRBJ1-1|TRBV4-3|.
ASSQLQQGPGMNTEAF
>TRBJ1-1|TRBV7-6|.
ASSLGPGQGRNTEAF
>TRBJ1-1|TRBV29-1|.
SVGVAGMGEAF
>TRBJ2-2|TRBV12-5|few
ASGLASGMSSVRLF
>TRBJ1-5|TRBV6-2/TRBV6-3|once
ASSLGQGQPQH
>TRBJ2-2|TRBV27|.
ASGLAVGGTGELF
>TRBJ2-3|TRBV6-2/TRBV6-3|.
ASSYLLTRGKLTDTQY
>TRBJ1-2|TRBV14|few
ASSQSTGPVHGYT